This T cell receptor (beta chain) was captured in a study of beta chain features in type 1 diabetes. Study results and caveats: Among patients with Type 1 diabetes, TCRB CDR3s were moderately but significantly shorter in every one of the four CD4+ subsets.

Per the germline V gene, CDR1 is SGHDN and CDR2 is FVKESK. The CDR3 totals 11 residues. The ends were cut back, 1 base at V and 7 bases at J, with 4 bases in the middle. One heparinised draw of blood, averaging approximately 110 mL, came from each donor. This clone was recorded a few times. The antigen is unknown. Sequenced material consisted of expressed TCRB transcripts (all of the isolated RNA was reverse transcribed). Sequencing was performed with immunoSEQ multiplex PCR; in TCRdb, only in-frame clones are kept and a portion is missing. The repertoire consists of roughly 330,000 clones, with about 13% occurring once and the leading ten covering roughly 0.015%.

The TCR sequence derives from a young woman with type 1 diabetes. The chain recombines TRBV14 with TRBJ2-5; D remains unclear. The sequencing sample was made of naive CD4+ T cells from blood. CDR3 in DNA: TGTGCCAGCAGCCAAGGCGGGACCCAGTACTTC. Translation gives CASSQGGTQYF.